This TCR beta chain appears in the sequencing data of a study of OX40 agonist ivuxolimab in advanced cancers. Study context: Every 2 weeks, patients received ivuxolimab intravenously, dosed at 0.01 to 10 mg/kg. Partial responses were achieved by three patients, one with hepatocellular carcinoma and two with cutaneous melanoma. Study results and limitations: Expanded clones were, on average, more numerous among CD8+ T cells than CD4+.

The CDR3 extends over 13 amino acids. V dropped 0 bases and J dropped 4 bases, with 5 bases sitting between them. Germline CDR1 SGHRS, CDR2 YFSETQ. Libraries were prepared by immunoSEQ multiplex PCR; TCRdb keeps only in-frame clonotypes and omits some of them. The profile shows about 16,000 clones, 84% of them singletons. With regard to this clone: Antigen: not known.

The source is an adult with an advanced solid tumor such as melanoma, head and neck, liver or kidney cancer. The sample in question was CD4+ or CD8+ T cells sorted from blood, obtained in a trial of the OX40 agonist ivuxolimab. The chain links TRBV5-1 to TRBJ1-3; D remains unclear. In DNA, the CDR3 is TGCGCCAGCAGCTTGGTTGGGGGAAACACCATATATTTT. The encoded protein is CASSLVGGNTIYF.